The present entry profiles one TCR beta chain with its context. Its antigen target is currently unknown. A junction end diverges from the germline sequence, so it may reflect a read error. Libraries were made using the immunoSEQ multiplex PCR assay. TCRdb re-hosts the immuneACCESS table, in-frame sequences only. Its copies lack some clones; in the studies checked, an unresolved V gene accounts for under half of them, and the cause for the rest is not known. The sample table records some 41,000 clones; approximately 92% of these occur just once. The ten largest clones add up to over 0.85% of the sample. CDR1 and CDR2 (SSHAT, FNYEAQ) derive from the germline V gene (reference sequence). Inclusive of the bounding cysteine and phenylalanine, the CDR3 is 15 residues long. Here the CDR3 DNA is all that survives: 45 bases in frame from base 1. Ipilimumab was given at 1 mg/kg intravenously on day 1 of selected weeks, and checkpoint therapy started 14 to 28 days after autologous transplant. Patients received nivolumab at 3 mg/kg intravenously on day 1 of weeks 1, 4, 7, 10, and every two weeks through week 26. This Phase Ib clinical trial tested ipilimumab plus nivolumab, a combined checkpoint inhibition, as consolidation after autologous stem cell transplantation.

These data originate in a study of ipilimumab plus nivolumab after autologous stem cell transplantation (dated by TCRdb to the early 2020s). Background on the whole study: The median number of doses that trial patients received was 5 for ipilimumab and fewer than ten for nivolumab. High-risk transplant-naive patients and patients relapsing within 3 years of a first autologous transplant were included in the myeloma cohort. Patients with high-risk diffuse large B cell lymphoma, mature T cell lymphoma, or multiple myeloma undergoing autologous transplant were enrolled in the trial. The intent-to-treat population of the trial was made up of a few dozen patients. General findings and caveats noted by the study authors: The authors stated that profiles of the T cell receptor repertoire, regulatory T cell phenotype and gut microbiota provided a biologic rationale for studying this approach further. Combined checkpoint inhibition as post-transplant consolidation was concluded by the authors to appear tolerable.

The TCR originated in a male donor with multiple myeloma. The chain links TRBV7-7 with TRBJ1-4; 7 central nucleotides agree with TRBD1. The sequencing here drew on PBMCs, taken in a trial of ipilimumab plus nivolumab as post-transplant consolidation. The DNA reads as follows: TGTGCTAGCAGCTCCTCAGGGGGATCTAATGAAAAACTGTTTTTT. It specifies CASSSSGGSNEKLFF.